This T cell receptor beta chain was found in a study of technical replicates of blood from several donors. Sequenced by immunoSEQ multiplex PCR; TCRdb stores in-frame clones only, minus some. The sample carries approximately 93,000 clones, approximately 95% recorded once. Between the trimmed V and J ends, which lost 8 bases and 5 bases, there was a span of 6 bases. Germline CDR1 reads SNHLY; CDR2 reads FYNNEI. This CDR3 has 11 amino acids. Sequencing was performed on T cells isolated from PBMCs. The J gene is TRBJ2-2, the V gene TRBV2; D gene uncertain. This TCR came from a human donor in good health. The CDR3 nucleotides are TGTGCCAGCCGGAGAACCGGGGAGCTGTTTTTT. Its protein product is CASRRTGELFF. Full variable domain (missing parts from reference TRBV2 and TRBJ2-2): EPEVTQTPSHQVTQMGQEVILRCVPISNHLYFYWYRQILGQKVEFLVSFYNNEISEKSEIFDDQFSVERPDGSNFTLKIRSTKLEDSAMYFCASRRTGELFFGEGSRLTVL.